These 8 T cell receptor beta chains originate from one sample sequenced in a study of blood T cell repertoires in COVID-19. TCRdb's copy holds only in-frame clones and misses some; the assay was immunoSEQ multiplex PCR. The sample records 90,000 to 140,000 clones, around 80% being singletons. The sequencing input was peripheral blood. The receptors here all came from a woman of 80 years or more with acute or convalescent COVID-19.

The rearrangement links TRBV6-1 to TRBJ2-1; D is undetermined. Germline CDR1 reads MNHNS; CDR2 reads SASEGT. CDR3 length: 17 amino acids. Between the trimmed V and J ends, which lost 4 bases and 1 base, there was a span of 17 bases. The CDR3: CASSGIGRSESYNEQFF. The CDR3 nucleotides read TGTGCCAGCAGTGGGATTGGAAGGAGTGAGTCCTACAATGAGCAGTTCTTC.

The chain carries TRBV28 and TRBJ1-4; 8 positions agree with TRBD1. CDR3 length equals 17 residues. CDR1 is MDHEN and CDR2 is SYDVKM in the germline V gene. V shed 1 base and J 9 bases; nucleotides not matched to a gene: 13. CDR3 DNA: TGTGCCAGCAGTTTATCCCGGACAGGGAATTTCTTGAAAAAACTGTTTTTT. This gives the protein CASSLSRTGNFLKKLFF. The whole variable domain, remainder taken from reference TRBV28 and TRBJ1-4, is DVKVTQSSRYLVKRTGEKVFLECVQDMDHENMFWYRQDPGLGLRLIYFSYDVKMKEKGDIPEGYSVSREKKERFSLILESASTNQTSMYLCASSLSRTGNFLKKLFFGSGTQLSVL.

The V and J genes are TRBV11-2 and TRBJ2-1; TRBD2 agrees at 7 bases. Germline loops: CDR1 SGHAT, CDR2 FQNNGV. V shed 3 bases and J 4 bases; nucleotides not matched to a gene: 3. The CDR3 contains 14 residues. As DNA, the CDR3 is TGTGCCAGCAGCTTCCGCGGGAGTTACAATGAGCAGTTCTTC. Its translation is CASSFRGSYNEQFF.

The chain combines TRBV12-5 with TRBJ1-1; 8 bases agree with TRBD1. J gave up 1 base and V 7 bases, and 17 bases lay outside the gene matches. CDR1 is LGHNT, CDR2 FRNRAP, per germline. The CDR3 is 18 amino acids. This CDR3 is CASARQRETGAPNTEAFF. CDR3 in DNA: TGTGCTAGTGCCCGCCAAAGGGAGACAGGGGCCCCGAACACTGAAGCTTTCTTT.

The chain carries TRBV6-5 and TRBJ2-5; TRBD2 aligns across 13 bases. Germline CDR1 is MNHEY and CDR2 is SVGAGI. J was trimmed by 5 bases and V by 6 bases; bases with no gene match: 3. The CDR3 is 14 residues long. CDR3 region: CASRLAGGLETQYF. CDR3 bases: TGTGCCAGCAGACTAGCGGGAGGGCTTGAGACCCAGTACTTC.

The genes are TRBV5-1 and TRBJ1-2; D is uncertain. This CDR3 is built from 14 residues. The germline V and J ends were trimmed by 0 bases and 4 bases, with 10 bases remaining between them. Germline CDR1 is SGHRS and CDR2 is YFSETQ. The CDR3, as DNA: TGCGCCAGCAGCTTGGCCGAGATACCCTATGGCTACACCTTC. Translating gives CASSLAEIPYGYTF.

This clone showed up just once. The CDR3 nucleotides are TGCGCCAGCAGCACTGGGACATCTAACTATGGCTACACCTTC. Its translation is CASSTGTSNYGYTF. The gene calls are TRBV5-1 and TRBJ1-2; weak D call: TRBD1 (6 bases). Between the trimmed V and J ends, which lost 4 bases and 0 bases, there was a span of 10 bases. Germline V lookup: CDR1 SGHRS, CDR2 YFSETQ. CDR3 length: 14 amino acids.

CDR3 amino acids: CASSLGASGEETQYF. The DNA for the CDR3 is TGCGCCAGCAGCTTAGGAGCCAGCGGAGAAGAGACCCAGTACTTC. The J gene is TRBJ2-5, the V gene TRBV5-1; tentative D call: TRBD2 (5 bases). V lost 2 bases and J lost 3, with 14 bases in between. Germline assignment: CDR1 SGHRS and CDR2 YFSETQ. The CDR3 runs 15 residues.